This T cell receptor beta chain was identified during a study of Tregs in tolerant kidney transplant recipients. The germline V and J ends were trimmed by 5 bases and 5 bases, with 13 bases remaining between them. This CDR3 comprises 14 residues. The V gene's germline CDR1 is SGHTA and CDR2 FQGNSA. The table came from immunoSEQ multiplex PCR; TCRdb's copy has only in-frame clones and leaves some out. The table has under 85,000 clones, 85% to 90% seen once. The J gene is TRBJ1-5, the V gene TRBV7-2; perhaps TRBD1 as D (6 bases). The sequencing here drew on CD4+ T cells from blood, taken before the transplant. This receptor was identified in a human donor who received a combined kidney and bone marrow transplant. The CDR3 is CASSPQTGDQPQHF. The CDR3 nucleotides read TGTGCCAGCAGCCCCCAGACAGGAGATCAGCCCCAGCATTTT.